This TCR beta chain derives from a study of cytomegalovirus exposure and HLA in healthy donors (dated by TCRdb to 2015 to 2018). In terms of the full investigation: An earlier analysis of roughly 500 of the donors reported 250 to 300 Gb of sequence data and 117 million unique TCR beta sequences from about 179 million T cells. An early release that covered approximately 600 HLA-typed donors contained around 300 gigabases of sequencing data and 65 million to 100 million unique TCR sequences. Among the approximately 420 genotyped donors, approximately 81% belonged to the genetic ancestry cluster associated with self-reported Caucasian donors. The aim of the study was to test whether cataloging public T cell receptors could identify signatures of past pathogen exposure. The study used immunosequencing to profile the T cell repertoires of several hundred subjects and linked those repertoires to cytomegalovirus serostatus. Besides the first cohort of more than 650 subjects, a separate validation cohort made up of 120 or so different subjects was used. To predict cytomegalovirus infection status, the study combined high-throughput TCR immunosequencing, statistical association of individual TCRs with disease status, and machine learning. A later analysis re-analyzed previously published TCR beta repertoires from 650 to 800 donors and added high-resolution HLA genotyping to study TCR occurrence patterns. The later analysis used no new phenotypic data to find candidate immune exposures, relying instead on TCR beta sequences and their occurrence across donors. An earlier analysis of around 540 of the donors applied high-throughput TCR beta sequencing to assess whether each TCR beta V gene segment acted as functional or pseudogenic. Donor age, sex, ethnicity and CMV serostatus were collected together with the repertoire data. A later genetic analysis used genome-wide SNP genotypes for about 60% of the roughly 670 donors, treating that subset as a discovery cohort. All discovery cohort repertoires had been generated on a single sequencing platform. Both class I and class II loci were covered by HLA typing, at four-digit resolution. The number of typed donors differed by locus: about 620-630 for A, B, C, DRB1 and DQB1; approximately 530 for DQA1; approximately 600 for DPA1; and roughly 450 for DPB1. Because of strong linkage in the cohort, roughly five DR-DQ haplotypes were treated as single units for association and clustering. On average, 235,054 unique TCR beta nucleotide sequences were sequenced per donor among 398 genotyped donors of the cohort, with about 17% of those sequences being non-productive. General conclusions and limits of the study: While some public TCRs were present in many individuals, most TCR sequences turned up only very rarely across donors. Some IMGT-functional V segments, including TRBV6-2 and TRBV6-3, could not be distinguished by the 87-base-pair reads and were therefore excluded. A later analysis found that TCR association rates varied across HLA loci, with DRB1 alleles showing the most associated TCRs and HLA-C alleles the fewest. The cohort was sequenced for TCR beta chains only, and without alpha or paired-chain data the features that could be detected were limited. Because HLA typing was missing for some donors at each locus, association tests included only the typed subset. An earlier analysis of some 560 of the donors showed that most TCR beta V segments appeared in productive rearrangements either about 87% or about 30% of the time, which broadly matched IMGT annotations. When HLA alleles, especially DR and DQ, strongly co-occurred, attributing TCR associations to individual alleles was difficult. Linkage disequilibrium might explain the correlated functional status among segregating V segments, but an unknown experimental factor could not be ruled out. A cluster of highly shared sequence variants was judged likely to be a technical artifact of the sequencing pipeline. Because counts were too low, fewer than 20 rarely observed V segments, including chromosome 9 orphons, were excluded from the earlier analysis of several hundred of the donors. Compared with equally common non-associated chains, HLA-associated TCR beta chains in a later analysis were more clonally expanded and had lower generation probabilities. In vitro tests confirmed that a few of the cytomegalovirus-associated TCR beta chains recognize cytomegalovirus antigens. V-gene and J-gene trimming of TCR beta chains was associated with a missense DCLRE1C variant in a later genetic analysis, and the association was replicated in an independent cohort. The study listed 150 to 200 TCR beta chains as associated with cytomegalovirus. In a later analysis, several top co-occurrence clusters were reported to appear linked to parvovirus B19, influenza, CMV and Epstein-Barr virus. Most CMV-associated TCR beta chains appeared to be HLA-restricted in a later analysis, and the HLA associations seemed to be driven largely by CMV exposure. The authors suggested that the approach could potentially be generalized to other disease states and immunological phenotypes. A further reported finding was that TCR beta sequences accurately predicted the HLA-A and HLA-B alleles for most subjects in the first cohort. Presence/absence analyses assumed roughly uniform sequencing depth across donors, an assumption that may not hold. Compared with the 666-donor mean, donors in an Asian-associated ancestry cluster had fewer N-insertions in productive TCRs, according to a later genetic analysis. A later analysis associated roughly 17,000 TCR beta sequences with specific HLA alleles at a false discovery rate of 0.05. The only immune exposure information available for the cohort was CMV serostatus. Cytomegalovirus status was reported to be diagnosed by the classifier with high specificity and sensitivity in both the original and validation cohorts.

The cohort was made up of around 720 healthy bone marrow donors. All cohort members were sampled while nominally healthy, although unrecorded immune exposures were likely present. The donor was CMV seropositive and belonged to the group of more than 250 seropositive cohort members. Each donor provided a peripheral blood sample, and peripheral blood mononuclear cells were used for TCR beta sequencing. Genomic DNA extraction from the blood cell samples was performed with the Qiagen DNeasy Blood Extraction Kit. Details on this clone: It has no known antigen specificity. Per-base quality was not reported, and no clone a single base away is much larger than it.

Library generation was performed with the immunoSEQ multiplex PCR assay. The multiplex PCR relied on a mix of 60 forward primers for TCR Vbeta segments and 13 reverse primers for TCR Jbeta segments. The CDR3 region of rearranged TCR beta genes was amplified from genomic DNA with a multiplex PCR assay. The Illumina HiSeq System was used to sequence the amplified TCR beta libraries as 87-base-pair reads. In the original analysis: A later analysis tallied 70 million to 100 million unique TCR beta chains across the 666 repertoires, and approximately 12 million of those chains were shared by two or more donors. Raw reads were error-corrected and collapsed into unique sequences with a nearest-neighbor algorithm that merged closely related sequences to remove PCR and sequencing errors. V, D and J gene segments were assigned by aligning CDR3 sequences to IMGT reference sequences. For a sequence to be retained, a match of at least six nucleotides to both a V gene segment and a J gene segment was required. Rearrangements were classified as productive when the CDR3 lacked stop codons and remained in frame with V and J, and all other rearrangements were classified as non-productive. CDR3 was defined by IMGT convention, running from the second conserved V-encoded cysteine to the conserved J-encoded phenylalanine. In an earlier analysis of some 550 of the donors, sequences lacking an unambiguous match to a single V gene segment were excluded. An earlier analysis of around 600 of the donors classified V segments as functional when productive rearrangements were above 56.7% and as segregating when the standard deviation between donors was above 5%. A statistical classification framework was developed to diagnose cytomegalovirus status using the catalog of TCR beta chain sequences. In a later analysis, V and J genes were assigned by comparing TCR nucleotide sequences against IMGT/GENE-DB human TR gene sequences. In a later analysis, CDR3 sequences and most-parsimonious VDJ recombination scenarios were assigned using the TCRdist pipeline. In a later analysis, each TCR beta chain was defined by its CDR3 amino acid sequence together with its V-gene family, and reads without a unique V-gene family were excluded. To address suspected cross-contamination and a sequencing artifact, a later analysis removed 550 to 750 highly shared, low-generation-probability nucleotide sequences. For each public chain, a later analysis derived a clonal expansion index from normalized ranks of inferred template counts within each repertoire. A later analysis computed generation probabilities with a VDJ recombination model fitted to out-of-frame rearrangements, and checked the results against IGoR. In a later analysis, hypergeometric tests were used to score TCR-TCR, TCR-HLA and TCR-CMV co-occurrence, with a repertoire-size bias correction applied to TCR pairs. A later analysis estimated false discovery rates by permuting HLA or CMV assignments 20 times. A later analysis grouped co-occurring TCRs with DBSCAN, adding TCRdist sequence similarity when clustering within HLA-allele-positive subsets. Repertoires with fewer than 30,000 or more than 120,000 public chains were left out of co-occurrence clustering, as were about 5 repertoires with anomalous nucleotide sharing. TCRdb took this table from immuneACCESS and kept in-frame rearrangements with V and J called. Such tables lack part of the clones; where checked against another copy, unresolved V genes explain under half of the gap, and the rest is unexplained. That table is the source of V, J and clone size, and D and trimming were worked out from the DNA. Across this sample there are about 190,000 clones, with around 78% seen only once. Less than 15% of the sample lies in the top ten.

Per the germline V gene, LGHNT is the CDR1 and FRNRAP is the CDR2. Reading from cysteine to phenylalanine, the CDR3 counts 15 amino acids. The sequence is cut down to CDR3 DNA, 45 bases in frame from base 1. The germline V end is reduced by 0 bases and the J end by 5 bases; junction bases left unmatched: 6. Recombination joined TRBV12-5 with TRBJ2-7; 8 bases in the middle match TRBD1. The sample consisted of PBMCs. The TCR was taken from a woman in her twenties or thirties in good health and CMV-seropositive. This receptor has the CDR3 CASGLVSSQGDEQYF. The DNA is TGTGCTAGTGGTTTGGTTAGCTCACAGGGGGACGAGCAGTACTTC. Reference TRBV12-5 and TRBJ2-7 genes cover what lies past the CDR3, so the full variable domain is DARVTQTPRHKVTEMGQEVTMRCQPILGHNTVFWYRQTMMQGLELLAYFRNRAPLDDSGMPKDRFSAEMPDATLATLKIQPSEPRDSAVYFCASGLVSSQGDEQYFGPGTRLTVT.